The 24 T cell receptor beta chains listed next were all sequenced from one sample in a study of shared clonotypes between healthy human individuals. Sequencing was performed with immunoSEQ multiplex PCR; in TCRdb, only in-frame clones are kept and a portion is missing. The sample has about 2 million clones, 85% to 95% seen once. Sequenced: naive CD4+ T cells sorted from blood. Subset in this sample: CD45RA+ positively selected. These receptors were collected from a man younger than 35 in good health.

This chain's CDR3 is CASSPGTSGGPGTDTQYF. CDR3 in DNA: TGCGCCAGCAGCCCCGGGACTAGCGGGGGCCCGGGCACAGATACGCAGTATTTT. The V gene is TRBV5-1, the J gene TRBJ2-3; 14 bases map to TRBD2. V shed 4 bases, J shed 1 base, and the junction held 8 bases outside the gene matches. Germline CDR1 is SGHRS and CDR2 is YFSETQ. This CDR3 contains 18 residues.

The chain carries TRBV6-6 and TRBJ1-1, with D unclear. The CDR3 totals 14 residues. Deletions cut 0 bases from V and 4 bases from J, with 9 bases between. Germline assignment: CDR1 MNHNY and CDR2 SVGAGI (reference sequence). The CDR3 loop reads CASSYSDESTEAFF. CDR3 coding DNA: TGTGCCAGCAGTTACTCGGATGAGAGCACTGAAGCTTTCTTT.

The rearrangement uses TRBV18 and TRBJ2-1; no firm D call. The germline V gene has CDR1 KGHSH and CDR2 LQKENI. CDR3 size: 16 residues. Deletions cut 0 bases from V and 0 bases from J, with 9 bases between. The CDR3 bases are TGTGCCAGCTCACCACCGACTCAGAGCTCCTACAATGAGCAGTTCTTC. It specifies CASSPPTQSSYNEQFF. The complete variable domain, with remaining parts taken from reference TRBV18 and TRBJ2-1, reads NAGVMQNPRHLVRRRGQEARLRCSPMKGHSHVYWYRQLPEEGLKFMVYLQKENIIDESGMPKERFSAEFPKEGPSILRIQQVVRGDSAAYFCASSPPTQSSYNEQFFGPGTRLTVL.

The rearrangement uses TRBV6-5 and TRBJ2-7, with D perhaps TRBD2 (6 bases). V shed 4 bases and J shed 6 bases, with 13 bases lying between them. Germline V gene data show CDR1 as MNHEY and CDR2 as SVGAGI. CDR3 length: 13 residues. The CDR3 DNA reads as TGTGCCAGCAGTTCTCCGGGAGCAAGCGAGCAGTACTTC. Its translation is CASSSPGASEQYF.

This clone was observed once. V is TRBV18 and J is TRBJ1-3; D gene uncertain. The germline gives CDR1 KGHSH, CDR2 LQKENI. V was cut by 3 bases and J by 0 bases, with 12 bases left in between. CDR3 length: 16 residues. CDR3 DNA: TGTGCCAGCTCACCCCCGGCGGCCTTCTCTGGAAACACCATATATTTT. This codes for CASSPPAAFSGNTIYF. Supplemented by reference TRBV18 and TRBJ1-3, the full variable domain reads NAGVMQNPRHLVRRRGQEARLRCSPMKGHSHVYWYRQLPEEGLKFMVYLQKENIIDESGMPKERFSAEFPKEGPSILRIQQVVRGDSAAYFCASSPPAAFSGNTIYFGEGSWLTVV.

Points on this clone: The same CDR3 arises from other DNA sequences in this sample as well. The chain uses TRBV5-1 and TRBJ2-7, with D unresolved. Germline V gene data show CDR1 as SGHRS and CDR2 as YFSETQ. The CDR3 loop spans 12 amino acids. V was trimmed by 0 bases and J by 4 bases, leaving 5 bases between them. The CDR3 protein is CASSLDAYEQYF. In DNA form, the CDR3 reads TGCGCCAGCAGCTTGGACGCTTACGAGCAGTACTTC.

The chain combines TRBV5-1 with TRBJ2-1; TRBD1 agrees at 8 bases. From germline, CDR1 is SGHRS and CDR2 YFSETQ. This CDR3 spans 14 amino acids. V shed 3 bases and J 4 bases; nucleotides not matched to a gene: 3. CDR3 sequence reads: CASSWDRPYNEQFF. The CDR3 DNA sequence: TGCGCCAGCAGCTGGGACAGGCCGTACAATGAGCAGTTCTTC. Based on the CDR3 plus reference TRBV5-1 and TRBJ2-1, the full variable domain is KAGVTQTPRYLIKTRGQQVTLSCSPISGHRSVSWYQQTPGQGLQFLFEYFSETQRNKGNFPGRFSGRQFSNSRSEMNVSTLELGDSALYLCASSWDRPYNEQFFGPGTRLTVL.

The chain combines TRBV9 with TRBJ2-5; TRBD1 aligns across 8 bases. CDR3 length: 21 amino acids. The junction had 24 bases not matched to a gene; V was cut back by 0 bases and J by 5 bases. Germline V lookup: CDR1 SGDLS, CDR2 YYNGEE. DNA of the CDR3: TGTGCCAGCAGCGTAGGAGGAAGGACAGGGCATCTCGAGGGACAATCGGAGACCCAGTACTTC. It codes for CASSVGGRTGHLEGQSETQYF.

This clone was seen more than once but under ten times. Within the sample, other DNA sequences also encode this same CDR3. The CDR3 nucleotides read TGTGCCTGGACGCGGGACACTGAAGCTTTCTTT. Its protein product is CAWTRDTEAFF. The chain couples TRBV30 to TRBJ1-1; no firm D call. V gave up 4 bases and J gave up 3 bases, with 6 bases separating them. The CDR3 is 11 amino acids. Per germline, CDR1 GTSNPN and CDR2 SVGIG (reference sequence).

The rearrangement joins TRBV20-1 to TRBJ1-2; D is unresolved. The V gene's germline CDR1 is DFQATT and CDR2 SNEGSKA (reference sequence). There are 11 residues in the CDR3. V lost 2 bases and J 8 bases, leaving 9 bases between the germline ends. The CDR3 spells CSARLLSGYTF. The CDR3 DNA sequence: TGCAGTGCTAGATTGTTATCGGGCTACACCTTC.

This clone was picked up one time. V usage is TRBV9 and J usage is TRBJ2-7, with D possibly TRBD2 on 5 matching bases. V lost 0 bases to trimming and J lost 3 bases, with 10 bases between them. Per germline, CDR1 SGDLS and CDR2 YYNGEE. This CDR3 region has 14 residues. CDR3 sequence: CASSVGGGVYEQYF. The CDR3 nucleotides read TGTGCCAGCAGCGTAGGAGGAGGTGTCTACGAGCAGTACTTC.

The chain links TRBV10-1 to TRBJ1-1, with D maybe TRBD1 (5 bases). V was clipped by 7 bases and J by 5 bases, with 14 bases between them. Germline V lookup: CDR1 WNHNN, CDR2 SYGVQD (reference sequence). This CDR3 is built from 13 residues. CDR3 sequence: CASTPDIRTEAFF. As DNA, the CDR3 is TGCGCCAGCACCCCGGACATTAGGACTGAAGCTTTCTTT.

The V call is TRBV6-5, the J call TRBJ1-6; D gene ambiguous. Germline assignment: CDR1 MNHEY and CDR2 SVGAGI. The CDR3 has 15 residues. With 10 bases removed from V and 9 bases from J, the gap between germline ends came to 22 bases. For the CDR3, the DNA is TGTGCCATCACCCGGGCACCAGGATCCGGTTCACCCCTCCACTTT. It translates to CAITRAPGSGSPLHF.

The chain carries TRBV10-3 and TRBJ2-7, with D perhaps matching TRBD2 (5 bases). Between the trimmed V and J ends, which lost 3 bases and 2 bases, there was a span of 11 bases. Germline loops: CDR1 ENHRY, CDR2 SYGVKD. The CDR3 is made up of 14 amino acids. The CDR3: CAISDSRGAYEQYF. The DNA for the CDR3 is TGTGCCATCAGTGATTCTCGGGGTGCCTACGAGCAGTACTTC.

CDR3 nucleotides: TGTGCCAGCAGCTTGCGGGTGATTGTAGAATACCAAGAGACCCAGTACTTC. Translating it yields CASSLRVIVEYQETQYF. The chain couples TRBV5-6 to TRBJ2-5; D is ambiguous. Germline V gene lookup returns CDR1 SGHDT and CDR2 YYEEEE. With 1 base removed from V and 0 bases from J, the gap between germline ends came to 16 bases. The CDR3 is 17 amino acids.

This sequence joins TRBV9 and TRBJ2-2; D is perhaps TRBD1 (5 bases). Deletions cut 3 bases from V and 6 bases from J, with 9 bases between. The CDR3 runs 13 residues. Germline V CDR1 and CDR2: SGDLS, YYNGEE. The chain's CDR3 is CASSGAGPGELFF. CDR3 bases: TGTGCCAGCAGCGGCGCAGGGCCCGGGGAGCTGTTTTTT. Full variable domain (rest looked up from reference TRBV9 and TRBJ2-2): DSGVTQTPKHLITATGQRVTLRCSPRSGDLSVYWYQQSLDQGLQFLIQYYNGEERAKGNILERFSAQQFPDLHSELNLSSLELGDSALYFCASSGAGPGELFFGEGSRLTVL.

The chain links TRBV11-2 to TRBJ2-4; 9 bases are shared with TRBD1. This CDR3 is 15 amino acids long. V dropped 0 bases and J dropped 7; count of bases not matched to a gene: 4. CDR1 SGHAT and CDR2 FQNNGV come from the germline V gene. CDR3 residues: CASSLDGTGRNIQYF. The CDR3 DNA is TGTGCCAGCAGCTTAGATGGGACAGGGCGTAACATTCAGTACTTC.

The chain recombines TRBV2 with TRBJ2-2, with TRBD2 identical over 8 bases. Germline V CDR1 and CDR2: SNHLY, FYNNEI. The CDR3 is 17 residues long. Trimming at V came to 1 base and at J to 3 bases, leaving 7 bases not matched to a gene. The CDR3 loop reads CASSEGHSGSYTGELFF. For the CDR3, the DNA is TGTGCCAGCAGTGAAGGGCACAGCGGGAGTTACACCGGGGAGCTGTTTTTT.

This chain uses TRBV27 with TRBJ2-7, with TRBD1 matching 7 bases. CDR1 is MNHEY, CDR2 SMNVEV, per germline (reference sequence). The V and J ends lost 3 bases and 4 bases, in that order; junction bases with no gene match: 9. This CDR3 is built from 15 residues. This CDR3 reads CASSLGQRGPYEQYF. CDR3 sequence (DNA): TGTGCCAGCAGTTTGGGACAGAGAGGCCCTTACGAGCAGTACTTC.

This rearrangement joins TRBV27 to TRBJ2-7; D uncertain. Germline assignment: CDR1 MNHEY and CDR2 SMNVEV (reference sequence). The CDR3 contains 14 residues. V was trimmed by 4 bases and J by 5 bases, leaving 15 bases between them. The CDR3 DNA follows: TGTGCCAGCAGTTCTCGCCCAAAGGTGAACGAGCAGTACTTC. It codes for CASSSRPKVNEQYF.

J is TRBJ2-3 and V is TRBV10-3, with TRBD2 matching 7 bases. J gave up 4 bases and V 4 bases, and 8 bases lay outside the gene matches. Germline-derived CDR1 and CDR2 are ENHRY and SYGVKD. The CDR3 extends over 15 amino acids. The CDR3 sequence: CAISVSRENPDTQYF. The DNA for the CDR3 is TGTGCCATCAGTGTGTCGCGGGAGAACCCAGATACGCAGTATTTT.

Concerning this clone: A much larger clone differs from this one at a single base, so this may be a read error. J is TRBJ2-7 and V is TRBV4-3; the match to TRBD1 covers 7 bases. Trimming removed 0 bases from V and 5 bases from J; junction bases left unmatched: 7. The germline V gene encodes CDR1 LGHNA and CDR2 YSLEER. The CDR3 has 15 residues. CDR3 sequence: CASSQDRVGGDEQYF. Written as DNA, the CDR3 is TGCGCCAGCAGCCAAGATCGGGTAGGGGGCGACGAGCAGTACTTC.

The chain employs TRBV5-6 and TRBJ2-3; TRBD2 might be the D (6 bases). V shed 1 base and J shed 1 base, with 13 bases lying between them. Per the germline V gene, CDR1 is SGHDT and CDR2 is YYEEEE. This CDR3 is built from 16 residues. The CDR3 DNA reads TGTGCCAGCAGCTTGAGGGTAGCGGTCGGCACAGATACGCAGTATTTT. Protein: CASSLRVAVGTDTQYF.

The genes are TRBV25-1 and TRBJ1-3; D unclear. The CDR3 runs 14 residues. Trimming shortened V by 2 bases and J by 4 bases, and 9 bases separated the two germline ends. Germline loops: CDR1 MGHDK, CDR2 SYGVNS. The DNA of the CDR3 is TGTGCCAGCAGTGAAACGGGCGGAGGAAACACCATATATTTT. Protein product: CASSETGGGNTIYF.